Listed below are T cell receptor beta chains from one sample, sequenced in a study of cytomegalovirus exposure and HLA in healthy donors. Generated by immunoSEQ multiplex PCR, the TCRdb table keeps only in-frame clones and is missing some. The profile shows over 150,000 clones, around 68% of them singletons. The material sequenced was PBMCs. The receptors here all came from a man aged 45-60 years in good health and CMV-seronegative. Both conserved end residues are part of each CDR3. D genes are given only for firm matches.

j_call d_call v_call cdr3_aa
TRBJ1-1 NA TRBV5-1 CASSFLQGLNTEAFF
TRBJ1-2 NA TRBV4-3 CASSRAGEPNYGYTF
TRBJ2-7 NA TRBV5-4 CASSFQGAFYEQYF
TRBJ2-3 NA TRBV7-9 CSSSLDFGTQYF
TRBJ1-1 TRBD1 TRBV4-2 CASSEETGMGTEAFF
TRBJ2-5 TRBD2 TRBV2 CASSSGGAGKTQYF
TRBJ1-1 TRBD1 TRBV9 CASSAQVQGEAFF
TRBJ2-3 TRBD1 TRBV6-1 CASSVPGQGRSDTQYF
TRBJ1-2 TRBD1 TRBV7-2 CASSSRDRVNYGYTF
TRBJ2-5 TRBD1 TRBV7-9 CASSLVSGGGGKETQYF
TRBJ1-1 NA TRBV6-5 CASTPDRPNTEAFF
TRBJ1-6 NA TRBV5-1 CASSLVANNSPLHF
TRBJ1-1 NA TRBV18 CASSINPGNTEAFF
TRBJ2-2 TRBD2 TRBV5-5 CASSPGTSGAGELFF
TRBJ2-2 TRBD1 TRBV7-8 CASSLRDRNTGELFF
TRBJ1-1 TRBD1 TRBV6-5 CASSNKGGAGFF
TRBJ2-7 NA TRBV28 CASSLVEGARYEQYF
TRBJ2-2 TRBD1 TRBV18 CASSDRAGELFF
TRBJ1-5 TRBD1 TRBV2 CASNGQGRLGNQPQHF
TRBJ2-1 NA TRBV7-9 CASSPSRGYNEQFF
TRBJ1-1 NA TRBV6-1 CASRGGGLGTEAFF
TRBJ1-2 NA TRBV7-2 CASSPTRRQGNYGYTF
TRBJ1-5 NA TRBV28 CASSSRGGQPQHF
TRBJ1-1 TRBD1 TRBV5-5 CASSLGQPGNTEAFF
TRBJ1-1 NA TRBV6-5 CASSRGVNTEAFF
TRBJ2-6 NA TRBV5-1 CASSFFGNQISGANVLTF
TRBJ1-4 TRBD1 TRBV5-6 CASSFFFTGGRGSNEKLFF
TRBJ1-1 NA TRBV5-1 CASSLSGTEAFF
TRBJ1-1 NA TRBV5-8 CASSLQENTEAFF
TRBJ2-2 NA TRBV7-9 CASSSTTGTGELFF
TRBJ1-3 NA TRBV6-5 CASSLLGVIGNTIYF
TRBJ2-2 TRBD1 TRBV5-4 CASSLGQGAPTGELFF
TRBJ2-7 NA TRBV10-2 CASSPTEVYEQYF
TRBJ2-5 TRBD1 TRBV6-5 CASSYGTGRETQYF
TRBJ2-5 NA TRBV7-2 CASSPRSRLSEETQYF
TRBJ1-2 NA TRBV6-5 CASRLAGYGYTF
TRBJ2-7 TRBD2 TRBV5-4 CASSPGLAGSSYEQYF
TRBJ2-2 NA TRBV2 CASSVEVLTGELFF
TRBJ1-1 TRBD1 TRBV5-1 CASSRKKGAGTEAFF
TRBJ1-4 TRBD1 TRBV19 CASSARQGNEKLFF
TRBJ1-1 NA TRBV16 CASSQLLNTEAFF
TRBJ2-7 TRBD1 TRBV5-1 CASSLGGTVPYEQYF
TRBJ2-3 NA TRBV15 CATSRDEGVSTDTQYF
TRBJ2-5 TRBD1 TRBV2 CASSVTGPGSQYF
TRBJ1-1 NA TRBV5-1 CASSLGGSIFMNTEAFF
TRBJ1-2 TRBD1 TRBV11-1 CASSRDRVRGYTF
TRBJ1-5 NA TRBV6-1 CASSTPGSNQPQHF
TRBJ2-5 NA TRBV6-5 CASWGGRETQYF
TRBJ2-5 NA TRBV23-1 CASSQFRQAGEETQYF
TRBJ1-1 NA TRBV5-5 CASSPLQTGNTEAFF
TRBJ2-5 NA TRBV28 CASSLLSGRQETQYF
TRBJ1-1 TRBD1 TRBV28 CASSSLQGAGTEAFF
TRBJ2-7 TRBD1 TRBV5-1 CASTGQGWNEQYF
TRBJ2-3 TRBD2 TRBV7-3 CASSLNSGGWDTQYF
TRBJ2-6 TRBD1 TRBV27 CATRDRFLSHSGANVLTF
TRBJ1-2 NA TRBV6-6 CASSESGGANYGYTF
TRBJ2-3 TRBD2 TRBV5-1 CASSYSSGGALDTQYF
TRBJ1-1 TRBD1 TRBV6-1 CASMDRGKGGTEAFF
TRBJ2-1 NA TRBV5-1 CASQVRGADYNEQFF